This TCR beta chain was captured in a study of OX40 agonist ivuxolimab in advanced cancers. Libraries were prepared by immunoSEQ multiplex PCR; TCRdb keeps only in-frame clonotypes and omits some of them. The sample holds more than 50,000 clones; around 87% are singletons and the top ten take about 5%. The receptor's source is an adult with an advanced solid tumor such as melanoma, head and neck, liver or kidney cancer. The material was CD4+ or CD8+ T cells sorted from blood, obtained in a trial of the OX40 agonist ivuxolimab.

The CDR3 loop is CASSSSPGAQETQYF. The DNA for the CDR3 is TGTGCCAGCAGCTCCTCCCCGGGGGCCCAAGAGACCCAGTACTTC. The rearrangement joins TRBV7-7 to TRBJ2-5; possibly TRBD1 or TRBD2 for D (6 bases each). The CDR3 is 15 amino acids. CDR1 is SSHAT, CDR2 FNYEAQ, per germline (reference sequence). Trimming removed 4 bases from V and 1 base from J, with 13 bases in between.